These T cell receptor beta chains were read from a single sample in a study of early T cells in non-severe SARS-CoV-2 infection. MiXCR was run by TCRdb on the 5' RACE reads, yielding one entry per CDR3 protein. This sample yields roughly 51,000 distinct CDR3 sequences, of which 7% to 8% are seen a single time; approximately 5% belongs to the top ten. The sample was whole blood. The origin of the receptors is an adult who was a healthcare worker with PCR-confirmed SARS-CoV-2 infection or an uninfected control (not recorded which). Both conserved end residues are part of each CDR3. The order of the fields is clone size, D gene, J gene, V gene, CDR3 protein, CDR3 DNA. A D gene is named only where the DNA matches it firmly. Some rows have no size entry. The others give once, few or many, or a class for an expanded clone.

>many|.|TRBJ1-2|TRBV7-9
CASSLDTMGYGYTF
TGTGCCAGCAGCTTAGACACGATGGGCTATGGCTACACCTTC
>many|.|TRBJ1-3|TRBV4-3
CASSQDRGRLSGNTIYF
TGCGCCAGCAGCCAAGATAGAGGCAGGCTATCCGGAAACACCATATATTTT
>.|TRBD1|TRBJ1-1|TRBV28
CASSRTGMNTEAFF
TGTGCCAGCAGCCGGACAGGCATGAACACTGAAGCTTTCTTT
>many|.|TRBJ2-1|TRBV9
CASSVGQGKVDEQFF
TGTGCCAGCAGCGTAGGGCAGGGTAAGGTCGATGAGCAGTTCTTC
>.|.|TRBJ1-1|TRBV7-2
CASSPGTGNPEAFF
TGTGCCAGCAGCCCCGGGACGGGCAACCCTGAAGCTTTCTTT
>many|.|TRBJ2-2|TRBV20-1
CSASGLNTGELFF
TGCAGTGCTAGTGGGTTGAACACCGGGGAGCTGTTTTTT
>.|.|TRBJ2-3|TRBV18
CASSPSGGDTQYF
TGTGCCAGCTCACCTTCCGGCGGGGATACGCAGTATTTT
>many|.|TRBJ2-2|TRBV27
CASSSTGELFF
TGTGCCAGCAGTTCCACCGGGGAGCTGTTTTTT
>.|.|TRBJ2-1|TRBV7-2
CASSLSPPGGYNEQFF
TGTGCCAGCAGCTTATCCCCCCCCGGGGGCTACAATGAGCAGTTCTTC
>many|.|TRBJ1-3|TRBV30
CAWSGGISGNTIYF
TGTGCCTGGAGTGGGGGGATCAGTGGAAACACCATATATTTT
>few|TRBD1|TRBJ1-2|TRBV20-1
CSASGTGFNYGYTF
TGCAGTGCTAGTGGGACAGGGTTTAACTATGGCTACACCTTC
>many|.|TRBJ1-3|TRBV4-3
CASSQASSSGNTIYF
TGCGCCAGCAGCCAAGCTAGTAGCTCTGGAAACACCATATATTTT
>.|.|TRBJ1-5|TRBV21-1
CASSPQVEPQHF
TGTGCCAGCAGCCCACAGGTGGAGCCCCAGCATTTT
>many|TRBD2|TRBJ2-4|TRBV29-1
CSVVYSTSGRAKNIQYF
TGCAGCGTTGTATACTCGACTAGCGGGAGAGCCAAAAACATTCAGTACTTC
>many|TRBD1|TRBJ2-2|TRBV6-5
CASRKQGRGDTGELFF
TGTGCCAGCAGGAAACAGGGGCGTGGGGACACCGGGGAGCTGTTTTTT
>many|.|TRBJ2-7|TRBV19
CASAASGVYEQYF
TGTGCCAGTGCGGCATCAGGGGTCTACGAGCAGTACTTC
>.|.|TRBJ2-1|TRBV3-1
CASSQDRVRTYNEQFF
TGTGCCAGCAGCCAAGACAGGGTGAGAACCTACAATGAGCAGTTCTTC
>many|.|TRBJ1-5|TRBV10-2
CASSVFEQPQHF
TGCGCCAGCAGTGTCTTTGAGCAGCCCCAGCATTTT
>few|.|TRBJ2-2|TRBV29-1
CSVGGVSGTGELFF
TGCAGCGTGGGCGGGGTATCTGGCACCGGGGAGCTGTTTTTT
>few|.|TRBJ2-3|TRBV20-1
CSVNGGTDTQYF
TGCAGTGTGAACGGGGGCACAGATACGCAGTATTTT
>many|.|TRBJ2-3|TRBV20-1
CSANEGDGTDTQYF
TGCAGTGCTAACGAGGGGGATGGCACAGATACGCAGTATTTT
>many|.|TRBJ1-1|TRBV12-3/TRBV12-4
CASRSHEVAEAFF
TGTGCCAGCAGATCCCACGAAGTCGCTGAAGCTTTCTTT
>few|.|TRBJ2-3|TRBV6-1
CASSERWQGRVVGTDTQYF
TGTGCCAGCAGTGAGCGTTGGCAGGGTAGGGTCGTGGGCACAGATACGCAGTATTTT
>many|.|TRBJ1-3|TRBV18
CASSLSQSSGNTIYF
TGTGCCAGCTCACTCTCTCAGAGCTCTGGAAACACCATATATTTT
>many|TRBD1|TRBJ2-3|TRBV27
CASSQDRGDTQYF
TGTGCCAGCAGTCAAGACAGGGGAGATACGCAGTATTTT
>.|TRBD2|TRBJ2-3|TRBV5-1
CASSEGLAGGPDTQYF
TGCGCCAGCAGCGAGGGACTAGCGGGGGGACCAGATACGCAGTATTTT
>.|.|TRBJ2-7|TRBV20-1
CSASGGGHEQYF
TGCAGTGCTAGCGGGGGAGGCCACGAGCAGTACTTC
>few|TRBD2|TRBJ2-3|TRBV20-1
CSARDPQLAVSTDTQYF
TGCAGTGCTAGAGATCCCCAACTAGCGGTGAGCACAGATACGCAGTATTTT
>.|.|TRBJ1-1|TRBV29-1
CSVGSINTEAFF
TGCAGCGTGGGGTCAATAAACACTGAAGCTTTCTTT
>few|.|TRBJ2-5|TRBV18
CASSPQTQETQYF
TGTGCCAGCTCACCCCAGACCCAAGAGACCCAGTACTTC
>many|.|TRBJ1-5|TRBV20-1
CSASGGVNQPQHF
TGCAGTGCTAGTGGGGGCGTCAATCAGCCCCAGCATTTT
>many|.|TRBJ2-3|TRBV12-3/TRBV12-4
CASSDAGTDTQYF
TGTGCCAGCAGCGACGCAGGCACAGATACGCAGTATTTT
>many|TRBD1|TRBJ1-5|TRBV29-1
CSSPGQGALGNQPQHF
TGCAGCTCACCGGGACAGGGGGCGTTGGGCAATCAGCCCCAGCATTTT
>medium-sized|.|TRBJ1-5|TRBV20-1
CSASDRYNQPQHF
TGCAGTGCTAGCGACAGATACAATCAGCCCCAGCATTTT
>.|.|TRBJ2-5|TRBV6-2/TRBV6-3
CASSYPVADQETQYF
TGTGCCAGCAGTTACCCAGTAGCGGATCAAGAGACCCAGTACTTC
>.|TRBD1|TRBJ2-7|TRBV18
CASSPGQGYYEQYF
TGTGCCAGCTCGCCGGGACAGGGTTACTACGAGCAGTACTTC
>few|TRBD1|TRBJ2-3|TRBV12-3/TRBV12-4
CASSLTGPTDTQYF
TGTGCCAGCAGTCTGACAGGGCCCACAGATACGCAGTATTTT
>.|.|TRBJ1-2|TRBV9
CASSPRELDGYTF
TGTGCCAGCAGCCCCCGGGAGCTGGATGGCTACACCTTC
>medium-sized|.|TRBJ2-1|TRBV30
CAWSVQPYNEQFF
TGTGCCTGGAGTGTCCAACCTTACAATGAGCAGTTCTTC